This T cell receptor beta chain was identified during a study of T cells in Graves' hyperthyroidism and ophthalmopathy. The germline V and J ends were trimmed by 4 bases and 3 bases, with 9 bases remaining between them. CDR1 and CDR2 (germline): LGHDT, YNNKEL (reference sequence). CDR3 length: 13 amino acids. Amplification targeted TCR beta CDR3 regions from RNA transcripts. TCR CDR3 regions were first amplified by RT-PCR with HTBI primers. One entry per CDR3 protein, called by TCRdb with MiXCR from the multiplex PCR reads. Of about 740,000 distinct CDR3 sequences in the sample, about 14% were seen once. Diagnostic assessment was based on clinical symptoms, serum thyroxine and TRAb, thyroid ultrasound and orbital computed tomography. The study's findings and limits: With a median lead of around 6.7 months before onset, the model predicted ophthalmopathy.

This clonotype was seen at least ten times. The antigen is unknown. This receptor was identified in a young woman with Graves' hyperthyroidism. The chain recombines TRBV3-1 with TRBJ1-2; no reliable D call. Sequenced material: blood. The CDR3 DNA sequence: TGTGCCAGCAGCCCCCGGGTTCACTATGGCTACACCTTC. Translated: CASSPRVHYGYTF. The entire variable domain, with the rest obtained from reference TRBV3-1 and TRBJ1-2, is as follows: DTAVSQTPKYLVTQMGNDKSIKCEQNLGHDTMYWYKQDSKKFLKIMFSYNNKELIINETVPNRFSPKSPDKAHLNLHINSLELGDSAVYFCASSPRVHYGYTFGSGTRLTVV.